This T cell receptor (beta chain) was obtained from a study of blood T cell repertoires in COVID-19 (TCRdb year 2020). Study-wide context: Samples from collaborators originated in the United States, Italy and Spain and spanned both the acute and convalescent phases of COVID-19. The prospective study material was composed of cDNA or gDNA derived from T cells, B-cell-depleted T cells, or PBMCs. Deeply sampled blood TCRbeta repertoires from subjects exposed to, actively infected with, or recovered from COVID-19 were included in the dataset. A freely available public database, intended as a resource for researchers studying the immune response to SARS-CoV-2, is where the repertoires were released. The samples were drawn from the first 160 participants of the ongoing ImmuneRACE study and from 950 to 1,500 subjects provided by 6 global collaborators. Nearly every sample came with metadata listing a de-identified subject ID, COVID-19 status, age in years and sex. Where available, HLA class I and class II types were obtained from metadata supplied by the sample provider rather than from assay-based typing.

Overall results and qualifications from the work: The quantity of clinical and demographic metadata differed by source and by participant and was supplied without curation.

For CDR1 and CDR2, the germline V gene lists SGHNT and YENEEA. Here V drops 1 base and J drops 6 bases, and the junction holds 10 bases not matched to any gene. CDR3 length: 16 amino acids, cysteine to phenylalanine. Of the read, only the CDR3 DNA is kept; its 48 bases are in frame from base 1. About this clone itself: Its antigen is not yet known. One base away there is no much larger clone; base qualities are not given.

The immunoSEQ Assay, a bias-controlled multiplex PCR, was used to amplify TCRbeta CDR3 regions from genomic DNA. On the study's bioinformatics: The number of nucleated cells in each sample was estimated from the amplification of reference gene primers within the assay. Sequence reads were collapsed and filtered to measure the absolute abundance of every unique TCRbeta CDR3 rearrangement. Productive Simpson clonality was computed per sample as the square root of Simpson's diversity index over productive rearrangements. What TCRdb holds here is the immuneACCESS table cut down to in-frame rearrangements. Part of the clones is not present; checked against another copy, under half of the missing clones reflect an unresolved V gene, and the others are unexplained. V, J and clone size were drawn from that table, and D and trimming were deduced from the DNA. This sample lists 200,000 to 300,000 clones; approximately 90% were detected once. The ten largest clonotypes hold approximately 3.3% of the sample.

Collaborating institutions collected whole blood in K2EDTA tubes following their own protocols. For TCRbeta analysis, collaborators shipped samples as frozen whole blood, isolated PBMCs, or DNA extracted from either of those sample types. The source of this sequence is a woman aged 40 to 50 with acute or convalescent COVID-19. Sequenced: peripheral blood. In this chain, TRBV11-3 is recombined with TRBJ2-3, with 7 bases in between that match TRBD2. For the CDR3, the sequence is CASSLGVGGFVDTQYF. Here is the DNA: TGTGCCAGCAGCTTAGGAGTCGGGGGGTTCGTGGATACGCAGTATTTT.